This passage covers 10 T cell receptor beta chains from one sample sequenced in a study of Tregs in tolerant kidney transplant recipients. The nonmyeloablative bone marrow transplants came from related graft donors, with transient mixed chimerism. Profiled with immunoSEQ multiplex PCR; TCRdb holds only in-frame clones, not every one. The sample contains 75,000 to 100,000 clones, roughly 93% of which appear only once. The sample consisted of CD4+ T cells from blood (PBMCs), taken 12 months after the transplant. The receptors shown here come from a human patient who received a combined kidney and bone marrow transplant. The T cells may partly be graft donor cells.

V usage is TRBV6-6 and J usage is TRBJ2-5; 9 bases are shared with TRBD2. Per germline, CDR1 MNHNY and CDR2 SVGAGI (reference sequence). This CDR3 is built from 15 residues. With V trimmed by 2 bases and J by 4 bases, 5 bases remained unmatched. This CDR3 is CASSYHSSGIETQYF. Here the CDR3 DNA reads TGTGCCAGCAGTTACCACTCTAGCGGGATAGAGACCCAGTACTTC.

V gene TRBV5-1 combines with J gene TRBJ2-7; 13 nucleotides line up with TRBD2. The CDR3 has 17 amino acids. V lost 3 bases and J lost 5; bases outside the gene matches: 11. Germline values: CDR1 SGHRS, CDR2 YFSETQ. CDR3 nucleotides: TGCGCCAGCAGCTCCCGGACTAGCGGGAGAGGGTTAGACGAGCAGTACTTC. Translating it yields CASSSRTSGRGLDEQYF.

V usage is TRBV2 and J usage is TRBJ1-2, with D possibly matching TRBD1 (5 bases). Per the germline V gene, CDR1 is SNHLY and CDR2 is FYNNEI. V shed 5 bases and J shed 5 bases, with 18 bases lying between them. This CDR3 is 15 amino acids long. As DNA, the CDR3 is TGTGCCAGCAGTCAGCTTTCGACAGCTGAGTATGGCTACACCTTC. Protein sequence: CASSQLSTAEYGYTF.

The chain links TRBV6-5 to TRBJ1-1; D gene ambiguous. Germline lookup yields CDR1 MNHEY and CDR2 SVGAGI. V was pared by 2 bases and J by 6 bases, with 10 bases between. The CDR3 has 13 amino acids. Here the CDR3 reads CASSYPGRAEAFF. The CDR3 DNA follows: TGTGCCAGCAGTTACCCGGGGAGGGCTGAAGCTTTCTTT.

This chain connects TRBV6-1 to TRBJ2-2; unclear D gene. The CDR3 is made up of 13 amino acids. Trimming removed 3 bases from V and 6 bases from J, with 8 bases in between. In germline, CDR1 is MNHNS, CDR2 SASEGT. CDR3 bases: TGTGCCAGCAGTGACAATCAGGCCGGGGAGCTGTTTTTT. This codes for CASSDNQAGELFF.

The chain links TRBV7-2 to TRBJ2-3, with 10 bases fitting TRBD1. The germline V gene encodes CDR1 SGHTA and CDR2 FQGNSA. The CDR3 has 15 residues. V was pared by 5 bases and J by 6 bases, with 8 bases of the junction left unmatched. CDR3 sequence (DNA): TGTGCCAGCAGCCCAAGGACAGGGGGGACCGATACGCAGTATTTT. This codes for CASSPRTGGTDTQYF.

The rearrangement uses TRBV28 and TRBJ2-1, with no clear D. The CDR3 totals 12 residues. V was cut by 5 bases and J by 5 bases, with 7 bases left in between. Germline V gene sequence: CDR1 MDHEN, CDR2 SYDVKM. CDR3 sequence: CASSLLNNEQFF. As DNA, the CDR3 is TGTGCCAGCAGTCTTCTTAACAATGAGCAGTTCTTC.

This rearrangement joins TRBV10-3 to TRBJ2-3, with 8 bases lining up with TRBD1. The CDR3 is made up of 17 amino acids. The V gene end was trimmed by 0 bases and the J gene end by 6 bases; junction bases not matched to a gene: 11. Germline V CDR1 and CDR2: ENHRY, SYGVKD. The chain's CDR3 is CAISESVLTGASDTQYF. CDR3 DNA sequence: TGTGCCATCAGTGAGTCGGTTTTGACAGGGGCATCGGATACGCAGTATTTT.

The chain employs TRBV25-1 and TRBJ2-1, with 11 positions matching TRBD1. CDR3 length equals 16 residues. Trimming removed 4 bases from V and 3 bases from J; junction bases left unmatched: 5. Germline CDR1 is MGHDK and CDR2 is SYGVNS. The CDR3 DNA is TGTGCCAGCAGTGTTTGGACAGGGGGCGACTACAATGAGCAGTTCTTC. It encodes CASSVWTGGDYNEQFF.

The V and J genes are TRBV4-1 and TRBJ1-5, with D unclear. The CDR3 is 13 amino acids. The germline CDR1 and CDR2 sequences are MGHRA and YSYEKL. Trimming stripped 0 bases from V and 7 bases from J, with 7 bases between. CDR3 DNA: TGCGCCAGCAGCCAAGAGCAGGTCCAGCCCCAGCATTTT. It codes for CASSQEQVQPQHF.